These 12 T cell receptor beta chains were sequenced from one sample in a study of blood T cell repertoires in COVID-19. Only in-frame clones appear in the TCRdb table, and some are missing; sequencing was by immunoSEQ multiplex PCR. This sample carries approximately 220,000 clones, around 90% of them seen once, and the ten largest clones take just over 2.5%. Sequenced material: PBMCs or T cells enriched from blood (not recorded which). These receptors were obtained from a woman in her 30s with acute COVID-19.

The chain has TRBV7-2 and TRBJ1-4, with 10 bases identical to TRBD1. Germline V gene sequence: CDR1 SGHTA, CDR2 FQGNSA. The length of the CDR3 is 16 residues. V trimming: 1 base; J trimming: 1 base; junction bases outside the gene matches: 0. The CDR3 region is CASSLGDRGTNEKLFF. The CDR3 region has the DNA TGTGCCAGCAGCTTAGGGGACAGGGGAACTAATGAAAAACTGTTTTTT.

V and J are TRBV30 and TRBJ1-6; the D is unclear. Germline CDR1 GTSNPN, CDR2 SVGIG (reference sequence). CDR3 length: 13 residues. Trimming left V 8 bases short and J 5 bases short, with 13 bases between. The CDR3 DNA sequence: TGTGCCCTCTGGGAGCGCGATAATTCACCCCTCCACTTT. This sequence encodes CALWERDNSPLHF.

The chain couples TRBV7-9 to TRBJ1-4; 7 bases match TRBD1. The CDR3 covers 17 residues. V was pared by 5 bases and J by 8 bases, with 17 bases of the junction left unmatched. The germline CDR1 and CDR2 sequences are SEHNR and FQNEAQ (reference sequence). Here the CDR3 DNA reads TGTGCCAGCAGCCACCGAGACACGGGACAGAAACCCGAAAAACTGTTTTTT. This gives the protein CASSHRDTGQKPEKLFF. The full variable domain, in which reference TRBV7-9 and TRBJ1-4 provide the parts outside the CDR3, is DTGVSQNPRHKITKRGQNVTFRCDPISEHNRLYWYRQTLGQGPEFLTYFQNEAQLEKSRLLSDRFSAERPKGSFSTLEIQRTEQGDSAMYLCASSHRDTGQKPEKLFFGSGTQLSVL.

In its sample, this clone was seen once. This chain joins TRBV14 and TRBJ1-2, with no clear D. From germline, CDR1 is SGHDN and CDR2 FVKESK. V was pared by 4 bases and J by 0 bases, with 9 bases between. There are 14 residues in the CDR3. CDR3 in DNA: TGTGCCAGCAGCCCCTGGCACGCTAACTATGGCTACACCTTC. The encoded protein is CASSPWHANYGYTF.

This clone was recorded once. This rearrangement joins TRBV29-1 to TRBJ2-1; D is unresolved. Germline V CDR1 and CDR2: SQVTM, ANQGSEA. The CDR3 is 14 residues long. V was clipped by 6 bases and J by 0 bases, with 12 bases between them. In DNA, the CDR3 is TGCAGCGTCCAGACACATACCTCCTACAATGAGCAGTTCTTC. Protein sequence: CSVQTHTSYNEQFF.

V and J are TRBV7-9 and TRBJ2-1; D not certain. This CDR3 region has 11 residues. The germline CDR1 and CDR2 sequences are SEHNR and FQNEAQ (reference sequence). The V gene lost 3 bases and the J gene lost 10 bases, with 7 bases spanning the gap. CDR3 amino acids: CASSFQREQFF. The CDR3 DNA reads as TGTGCCAGCAGCTTCCAGAGGGAGCAGTTCTTC. Combining the CDR3 with reference TRBV7-9 and TRBJ2-1 gives the whole variable domain DTGVSQNPRHKITKRGQNVTFRCDPISEHNRLYWYRQTLGQGPEFLTYFQNEAQLEKSRLLSDRFSAERPKGSFSTLEIQRTEQGDSAMYLCASSFQREQFFGPGTRLTVL.

This sequence joins TRBV5-1 and TRBJ1-2; tentatively, D is TRBD1 (5 bases). V was cut by 0 bases and J by 0 bases, with 9 bases left in between. The germline gives CDR1 SGHRS, CDR2 YFSETQ. CDR3 size: 15 residues. The CDR3 spells CASSLGHRTNYGYTF. The CDR3, as DNA: TGCGCCAGCAGCTTGGGACACAGGACTAACTATGGCTACACCTTC.

CDR3: CASGRVGTEAFF. In DNA form, the CDR3 reads TGTGCCAGCGGGAGGGTTGGGACTGAAGCTTTCTTT. The gene calls are TRBV6-5 and TRBJ1-1; D is unclear. V was cut by 8 bases and J by 5 bases, with 12 bases left in between. CDR3 size: 12 residues. Germline CDR1 and CDR2: MNHEY and SVGAGI.

The chain has TRBV7-2 and TRBJ1-4; D is perhaps TRBD1 (5 bases). Germline V gene lookup returns CDR1 SGHTA and CDR2 FQGNSA. Trimming pared 4 bases from V and 8 bases from J, leaving 11 bases between. The CDR3 is 13 amino acids. The DNA of the CDR3 is TGTGCCAGCAGCTACCGGGGGGGGGAAAAACTGTTTTTT. This translates into CASSYRGGEKLFF.

V is TRBV3-1 (or the pseudogene TRBV3-2) and J is TRBJ2-2; D is perhaps TRBD1 (6 bases). Trimming removed 4 bases from V and 4 bases from J, with 10 bases in between. CDR1 LGHDT and CDR2 YNNKEL come from the germline V gene (reference sequence). The CDR3 is made up of 14 amino acids. CDR3 sequence: CASSPQGFTGELFF. In DNA, the CDR3 is TGTGCCAGCAGCCCGCAGGGGTTCACCGGGGAGCTGTTTTTT.

V is TRBV5-4 and J is TRBJ1-3; D gene unclear. The V and J ends lost 2 bases and 0 bases respectively, with 9 bases between them. The CDR3 runs 15 residues. Germline values: CDR1 SGHNT, CDR2 YYREEE (reference sequence). Here the CDR3 reads CASSLSGVSGNTIYF. CDR3 DNA sequence: TGTGCCAGCAGCTTATCCGGGGTCTCTGGAAACACCATATATTTT.

This clone was seen just once. J is TRBJ2-5 and V is TRBV7-2; D call uncertain. Germline CDR1 SGHTA, CDR2 FQGNSA. This CDR3 has 13 residues. V was shortened by 1 base and J by 3 bases, with 6 bases between the two germline ends. The CDR3 bases are TGTGCCAGCAGCTTAGGCAGGAAAGAGACCCAGTACTTC. This gives the protein CASSLGRKETQYF.